The clone carrying this TCR beta chain appeared a few times. Each CDR3 protein gets one entry after TCRdb re-called the 5' RACE reads with MiXCR. The sample consists of tens of thousands of distinct CDR3 sequences, more than 7% of them appearing once. The sample belongs to a study of spatial heterogeneity in lung cancer. Study details: Beta-chain sequences consistently outnumbered alpha-chain sequences in detection.

Time point given: sample taken at primary tumor resection. The study sequenced unsorted whole RNA from tumor, nontumor lung or frozen PBMC. Trimming left V 2 bases short and J 4 bases short, with 11 bases between. The CDR3 is 13 residues long. The germline CDR1 and CDR2 sequences are DFQATT and SNEGSKA (reference sequence). The chain employs TRBV20-1 and TRBJ2-5, with D possibly being TRBD1 or TRBD2 (5 bases each). This TCR derives from a female donor with early-stage non-small cell lung cancer. Material: PBMCs, obtained at surgery. The CDR3 DNA follows: TGCAGTGCTAGAATAGATGGGGGAGAGACCCAGTACTTC. Protein: CSARIDGGETQYF.